This TCR beta chain was identified in a study of post-analysis software for immune sequencing data. In the study overall: The cohort encompassed relapsing-remitting, secondary progressive and progressive-relapsing multiple sclerosis disease courses.

Note on this clonotype: Its antigen is not known.

Tagging with unique molecular identifiers was a feature of the TCR beta cDNA libraries. TCRdb independently ran MiXCR on the PCR reads; one entry per CDR3 protein. The table includes about 180,000 distinct CDR3 sequences, roughly 31% detected once. V was pared by 2 bases and J by 6 bases, with 11 bases between. CDR3 length: 13 amino acids. The germline CDR1 and CDR2 sequences are SGHRS and YFSETQ. Study conclusions and caveats: Four to six TRBV segments were more frequent in patients than controls; TRBV5-6, TRBV5-1 and TRBV20-1 belonged to this group. The normalized Chao1 diversity of multiple sclerosis patients was significantly lower than that of controls. F measure grouped same-batch samples tightly together.

Input material: blood. This TCR was sampled from a girl under 18 with multiple sclerosis. The chain links TRBV5-1 to TRBJ1-2, with a possible D match to TRBD1 (5 bases). The CDR3 DNA is TGCGCCAGCAGCTTTCTAAGGGACCATGGCTACACCTTC. Protein product: CASSFLRDHGYTF.